This TCR beta chain was sequenced during a study of CD8 T cells in ankylosing spondylitis. V was trimmed by 11 bases and J by 5 bases, leaving 22 bases between them. The CDR3 spans 15 residues. A remark on this clonotype: No antigen is known for it.

Using quantitative 5'-RACE with molecular barcodes, the authors made TCR beta libraries. TCRdb analysed the 5' RACE reads with MiXCR anew, one entry per CDR3 protein. This table holds over 30,000 distinct CDR3 sequences, roughly 13% found once. Study-level findings and limits: With a CD8+ phenotype, disease-linked clones were relatively rare in peripheral blood. One TCR beta motif, made up of 7 or 8 highly homologous variants, appeared characteristic of ankylosing spondylitis blood. Earlier literature documents some of the motif variants in reactive arthritis synovial fluid and blood.

This sequence originates from a male donor with ankylosing spondylitis. Sequenced material: synovial fluid, either unsorted or a sorted T cell fraction (not recorded which). The rearrangement uses TRBV23-1 and TRBJ2-1; tentatively, D is TRBD2 (6 bases). TRBV23-1 is reported as an ORF; its role is uncertain. CDR3: CACPPPRDADNEQFF. The CDR3 nucleotides are TGCGCCTGCCCCCCCCCGCGGGACGCGGACAATGAGCAGTTCTTC.